This T cell receptor (beta chain) was recovered during a study of T-cell reconstitution after alpha-beta-depleted transplantation in children. Study-level points and caveats: Newly produced T cells mostly provided counts and TCRbeta diversity after one year, as hyperexpanded clones declined. Alpha-beta T cells about two months after transplant reportedly derived from several hundred expanded graft clones.

For TCRbeta, the library was prepared with unique molecular identifiers. TCRdb reanalysed the PCR reads using MiXCR and keeps one entry per CDR3 protein. The sample contains approximately 980,000 distinct CDR3 sequences, roughly 31% of which appear only once. The germline V gene has CDR1 MNHEY and CDR2 SVGEGT. V was shortened by 0 bases and J by 2 bases, with 16 bases between the two germline ends. This CDR3 spans 17 amino acids. Regarding this clonotype: Its antigen is unknown.

The source of this sequence is a boy younger than two who had a stem cell transplant for SCID, so the T cells may come from the graft donor. The chain uses TRBV6-2 or TRBV6-3 and TRBJ1-1; D gene unclear. Sequences were derived from PBMCs, mostly from graft donor cells, sampled 360 days after TCRalphabeta/CD19-depleted stem cell transplant. Here the CDR3 reads CASSYSYTWRANTEAFF. DNA for the CDR3: TGTGCCAGCAGTTACTCGTACACCTGGCGGGCAAACACTGAAGCTTTCTTT.